This T cell receptor (beta chain) was observed in a study of blood T cell repertoires in COVID-19. Across the whole study: The United States, Italy and Spain provided the acute and convalescent COVID-19 samples. The cDNA or gDNA used as material had been derived from T cells, B-cell-depleted T cells, or PBMCs.

CDR1 is SGHNT, CDR2 YENEEA, per germline. The ends were cut back, 3 bases at V and 5 bases at J, with 8 bases in the middle. The CDR3 sequence is 13 residues long. Authors' analysis steps: Amplified reference gene primers provided the basis for estimating nucleated cell counts. Some clones are missing from TCRdb's copy, which holds only in-frame ones; the method was immunoSEQ multiplex PCR. The V and J calls and clone size are taken from that table; D and trimming were inferred from the DNA. The sample holds under 250,000 clones, around 83% seen once. The V gene is TRBV11-3, the J gene TRBJ2-1; the D gene is possibly TRBD1 (6 bases). This TCR derives from a man older than 75 with acute or convalescent COVID-19. The specimen sequenced was peripheral blood. This CDR3 reads CASSLDSNNEQFF. The CDR3 coding sequence is TGTGCCAGCAGCTTGGACAGCAACAATGAGCAGTTCTTC. The full variable domain, its missing parts supplied by reference TRBV11-3 and TRBJ2-1, is EAGVVQSPRYKIIEKKQPVAFWCNPISGHNTLYWYLQNLGQGPELLIRYENEEAVDDSQLPKDRFSAERLKGVDSTLKIQPAELGDSAVYLCASSLDSNNEQFFGPGTRLTVL.